The sequence of this T cell receptor (beta chain) was determined in a study of blood T cells in healthy people across ages. Primed by a sample-barcoded 5' primer and a J-beta primer mix, a second PCR proceeded for 7 to 11 cycles. TCRdb used MiXCR to reprocess the 5' RACE reads, holding one entry per CDR3 protein. This sample has around 750,000 distinct CDR3 sequences, with roughly 50% found just once. This CDR3 is 13 amino acids long. With V trimmed by 0 bases and J by 14 bases, 6 bases remained unmatched. Germline V lookup: CDR1 LGHDT, CDR2 YNNKEL (reference sequence). The TCR comes from a man of 80 years or more in good health. V gene TRBV3-1 combines with J gene TRBJ2-3; 9 bases are a match to TRBD1. Material: blood. CDR3 residues: CASSQDTGGNLYF. The CDR3 DNA follows: TGTGCCAGCAGCCAAGATACAGGGGGCAATTTGTATTTT.